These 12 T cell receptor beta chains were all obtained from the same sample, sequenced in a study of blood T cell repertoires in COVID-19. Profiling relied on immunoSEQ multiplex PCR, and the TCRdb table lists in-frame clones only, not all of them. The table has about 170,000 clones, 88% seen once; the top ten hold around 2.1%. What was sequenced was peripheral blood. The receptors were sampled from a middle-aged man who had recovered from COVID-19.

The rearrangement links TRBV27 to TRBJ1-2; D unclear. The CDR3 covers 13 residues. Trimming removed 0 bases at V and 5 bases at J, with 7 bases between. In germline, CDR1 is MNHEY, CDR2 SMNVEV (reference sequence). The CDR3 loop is CASSLSAMYGYTF. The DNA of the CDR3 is TGTGCCAGCAGTTTATCGGCCATGTATGGCTACACCTTC.

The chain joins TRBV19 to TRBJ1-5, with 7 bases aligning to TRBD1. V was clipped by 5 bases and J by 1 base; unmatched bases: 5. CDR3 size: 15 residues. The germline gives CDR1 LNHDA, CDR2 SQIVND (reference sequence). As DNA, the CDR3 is TGTGCCAGTAGTGCGACAGGGTTCAGCAATCAGCCCCAGCATTTT. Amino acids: CASSATGFSNQPQHF.

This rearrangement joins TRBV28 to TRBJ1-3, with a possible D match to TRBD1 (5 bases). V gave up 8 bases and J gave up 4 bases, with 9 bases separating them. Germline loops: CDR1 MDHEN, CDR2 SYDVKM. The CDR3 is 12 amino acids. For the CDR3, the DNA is TGTGCCAGCGGGGCCCTAGGAAACACCATATATTTT. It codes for CASGALGNTIYF.

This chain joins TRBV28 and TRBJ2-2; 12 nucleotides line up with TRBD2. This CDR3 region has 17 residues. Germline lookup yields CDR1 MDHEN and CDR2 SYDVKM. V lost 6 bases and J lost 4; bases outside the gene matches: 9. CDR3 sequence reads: CASSRSLLAGGTGELFF. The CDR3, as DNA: TGTGCCAGCAGCCGTTCTTTACTAGCGGGGGGCACCGGGGAGCTGTTTTTT.

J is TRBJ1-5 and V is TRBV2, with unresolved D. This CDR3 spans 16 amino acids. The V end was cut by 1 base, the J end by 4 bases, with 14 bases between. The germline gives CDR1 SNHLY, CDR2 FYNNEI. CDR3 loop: CASSEGTLPGNQPQHF. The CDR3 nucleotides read TGTGCCAGCAGTGAAGGGACTCTCCCTGGGAATCAGCCCCAGCATTTT.

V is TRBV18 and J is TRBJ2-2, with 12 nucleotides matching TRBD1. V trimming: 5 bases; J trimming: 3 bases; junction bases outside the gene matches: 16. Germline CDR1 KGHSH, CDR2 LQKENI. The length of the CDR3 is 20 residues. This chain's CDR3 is CASSARYSGQGAGDTGELFF. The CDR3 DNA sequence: TGTGCCAGCTCAGCGAGATACTCGGGACAGGGGGCTGGTGACACCGGGGAGCTGTTTTTT.

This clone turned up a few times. CDR3 sequence (DNA): TGTGCCAGCAGCGTAACAGGGGGCACTGAAGCTTTCTTT. Protein sequence: CASSVTGGTEAFF. The chain links TRBV5-5 to TRBJ1-1; 8 bases match TRBD1. This CDR3 has 13 residues. Germline loops: CDR1 SGHKS, CDR2 YYEKEE (reference sequence). The V gene end was trimmed by 4 bases and the J gene end by 4 bases; junction bases not matched to a gene: 3.

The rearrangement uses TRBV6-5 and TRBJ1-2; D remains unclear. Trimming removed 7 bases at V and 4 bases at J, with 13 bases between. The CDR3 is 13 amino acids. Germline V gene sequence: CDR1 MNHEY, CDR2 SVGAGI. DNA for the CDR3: TGTGCCAGCAATGTTAGACTGTCCTATGGCTACACCTTC. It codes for CASNVRLSYGYTF.

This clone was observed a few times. The CDR3 protein is CASSQGASQPQHF. DNA for the CDR3: TGTGCCAGCAGCCAGGGGGCAAGTCAGCCCCAGCATTTT. V gene TRBV3-1 (or the pseudogene TRBV3-2) combines with J gene TRBJ1-5, with TRBD1 as a possible D gene (6 bases). The CDR3 contains 13 residues. Germline CDR1 is LGHDT and CDR2 is YNNKEL (reference sequence). V shed 3 bases and J shed 6 bases, with 9 bases lying between them.

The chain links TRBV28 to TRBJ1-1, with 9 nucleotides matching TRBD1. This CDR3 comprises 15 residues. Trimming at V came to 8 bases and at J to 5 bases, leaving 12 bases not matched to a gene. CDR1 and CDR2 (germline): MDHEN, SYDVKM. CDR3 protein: CASDVPGQGYTEAFF. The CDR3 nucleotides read TGTGCCAGCGACGTGCCGGGACAGGGTTATACTGAAGCTTTCTTT. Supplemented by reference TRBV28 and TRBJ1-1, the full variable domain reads DVKVTQSSRYLVKRTGEKVFLECVQDMDHENMFWYRQDPGLGLRLIYFSYDVKMKEKGDIPEGYSVSREKKERFSLILESASTNQTSMYLCASDVPGQGYTEAFFGQGTRLTVV.

The CDR3 here is CASRYSGRDQETQYF. CDR3 nucleotide sequence: TGTGCCAGCCGATATAGCGGGCGGGACCAAGAGACCCAGTACTTC. The chain uses TRBV5-4 and TRBJ2-5; 7 nucleotides agree with TRBD2. This CDR3 region has 15 residues. J lost 0 bases, V lost 7 bases, and 9 bases had no gene match. The V gene's germline CDR1 is SGHNT and CDR2 YYREEE (reference sequence).

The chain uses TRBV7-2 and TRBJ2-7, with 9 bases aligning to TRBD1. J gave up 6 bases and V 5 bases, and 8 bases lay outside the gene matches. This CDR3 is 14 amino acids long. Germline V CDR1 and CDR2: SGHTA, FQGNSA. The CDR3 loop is CASSEGQGSSEQYF. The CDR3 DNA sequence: TGTGCCAGCAGCGAAGGACAGGGGTCTAGCGAGCAGTACTTC.